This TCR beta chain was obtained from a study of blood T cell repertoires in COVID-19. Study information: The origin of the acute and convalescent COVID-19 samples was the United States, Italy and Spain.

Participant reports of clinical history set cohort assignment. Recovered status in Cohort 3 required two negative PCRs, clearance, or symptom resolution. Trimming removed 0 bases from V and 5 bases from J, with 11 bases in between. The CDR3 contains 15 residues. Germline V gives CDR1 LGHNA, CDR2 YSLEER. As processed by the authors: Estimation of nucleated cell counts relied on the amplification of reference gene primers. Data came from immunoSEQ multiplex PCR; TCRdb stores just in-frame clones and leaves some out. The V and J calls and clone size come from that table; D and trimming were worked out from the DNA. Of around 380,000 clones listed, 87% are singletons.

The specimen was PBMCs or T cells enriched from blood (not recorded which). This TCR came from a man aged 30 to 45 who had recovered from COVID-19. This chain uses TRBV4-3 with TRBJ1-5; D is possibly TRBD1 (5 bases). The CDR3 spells CASSQDRGGDQPQHF. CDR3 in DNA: TGCGCCAGCAGCCAAGATCGGGGGGGAGATCAGCCCCAGCATTTT.